This T cell receptor (beta chain) was documented in a study of blood T cells in healthy people across ages. Turning to this clonotype: Its antigen is as yet unknown.

It was with a sample-barcoded 5' primer and a J-beta primer mix that a second PCR of about 7 to 12 cycles was run. MiXCR was run by TCRdb on the 5' RACE reads, yielding one entry per CDR3 protein. In the table there are approximately 490,000 distinct CDR3 sequences, 20% to 30% of which are singletons. Study results and limitations: There were more naive CD4+ cells and higher diversity in long-lived donors than in aged donors. Strong correlation existed between TCR beta diversity and naive T cell percentage. The CMV status of each donor remained undetermined, and this could have confounded shifts in expanded clonotypes.

The germline V and J ends were trimmed by 5 bases and 3 bases, with 14 bases remaining between them. The CDR3 loop spans 15 amino acids. This sample was also put to use in a study of T cells of mothers and their children.

This TCR was recovered from a boy younger than 18 in good health. The V call is TRBV12-3 or TRBV12-4, the J call TRBJ2-1; D remains ambiguous. Sequencing input: blood. CDR3 sequence (DNA): TGTGCCAGCAGTCCGCTTAGGTGTTGCTACAATGAGCAGTTCTTC. Translating it yields CASSPLRCCYNEQFF.